This is a list of T cell receptor beta chains from one sample in a study of identical twins. TCRdb re-called the 5' RACE reads through MiXCR, storing one row per CDR3 protein. This table holds about 890,000 distinct CDR3 sequences, 9% to 15% found once. This sample was also put to use in a study of yellow fever vaccine responses in identical twins.

Sequencing was done on a sample of PBMCs. All receptors derive from a woman aged 18-29 years in good health. Each CDR3 is given with its conserved first and last residue. D genes are given only for firm matches. The size entry is marked missing in some rows and otherwise reads once, few, many or a size class.

clone size	V gene	D gene	J gene	CDR3 DNA	CDR3 protein
many	TRBV24-1	.	TRBJ2-1	TGTGCCACCAGTGATTTGGGGGGAAACTCCTACAATGAGCAGTTCTTC	CATSDLGGNSYNEQFF
few	TRBV5-5	TRBD2	TRBJ2-1	TGTGCCAGCAGCGGCGGACTAGCGGGAGATAATGAGCAGTTCTTC	CASSGGLAGDNEQFF
few	TRBV5-5	TRBD2	TRBJ2-5	TGTGCCAGCAGCTTAAAAGCGGGAGAAGGGTTGGAGACCCAGTACTTC	CASSLKAGEGLETQYF
few	TRBV20-1	TRBD2	TRBJ2-1	TGCAGTGGAGCGGGAGGAGGGGATGAGCAGTTCTTC	CSGAGGGDEQFF
.	TRBV28	TRBD1	TRBJ1-5	TGTGCCAGCGGGAGCCAGGGGGCAAACAATCAGCCCCAGCATTTT	CASGSQGANNQPQHF
few	TRBV28	.	TRBJ2-7	TGTGCCAGCAGCCTCCGGGGCGGACGCTACGAGCAGTACTTC	CASSLRGGRYEQYF
.	TRBV7-8	.	TRBJ2-5	TGTGCCAGCAGCGCCCTAGGGGGAGACGAGACCCAGTACTTC	CASSALGGDETQYF
.	TRBV18	.	TRBJ2-7	TGTGCCAGCTCACCAATTGTTGGAGGCTCCTACGAGCAGTACTTC	CASSPIVGGSYEQYF
.	TRBV27	TRBD2	TRBJ2-7	TGTGCCAGCAGTACTAGCGATAGCTCCTACGAGCAGTACTTC	CASSTSDSSYEQYF
few	TRBV29-1	.	TRBJ2-1	TGCAGCGTTGATTATGAGCAGTTCTTC	CSVDYEQFF
.	TRBV7-6	TRBD2	TRBJ2-3	TGTGCCAGCAGCTTTTCCACTAGCGGAATTGCAGATACGCAGTATTTT	CASSFSTSGIADTQYF
.	TRBV2	.	TRBJ1-6	TGTGCCAGCAAGTCAGGGATCCGTAATTCACCCCTCCACTTT	CASKSGIRNSPLHF
many	TRBV15	TRBD1	TRBJ2-3	TGTGCCACAAGCAACGGGACAGGGGGCCCAGATACGCAGTATTTT	CATSNGTGGPDTQYF
few	TRBV12-3/TRBV12-4	.	TRBJ1-5	TGTGCCAGCAGCCAGCAGGGGTTCAATCAGCCCCAGCATTTT	CASSQQGFNQPQHF
.	TRBV7-9	.	TRBJ2-7	TGTGCCAGCAGCTTAGGCGGGACGCGGGGCGAGCAGTACTTC	CASSLGGTRGEQYF
.	TRBV4-1	.	TRBJ1-5	TGCGCCAGCAGCCAAGATTCACGTACCCACTATAGCAATCAGCCCCAGCATTTT	CASSQDSRTHYSNQPQHF
few	TRBV5-1	.	TRBJ1-1	TGCGCCAGCAAAAAGACAGTAGGCACTGAAGCTTTCTTT	CASKKTVGTEAFF
few	TRBV5-1	.	TRBJ2-5	TGCGCCAGCAGCAGGGTGGGGAGATTCGGAGAAGAGACCCAGTACTTC	CASSRVGRFGEETQYF
many	TRBV12-3/TRBV12-4	.	TRBJ2-5	TGTGCCAGCAGTTTAGGCGCCTCGGAATCAGAGTACTTC	CASSLGASESEYF
many	TRBV5-5	TRBD2	TRBJ2-1	TGTGCCAGCAGCTTTTGGGGGGCTAGCGGGAGGACCTACAATGAGCAGTTCTTC	CASSFWGASGRTYNEQFF
many	TRBV20-1	TRBD2	TRBJ2-1	TGCAGTGCTAGAGATCTTCTCCGGACTAGCGACAATGAGCAGTTCTTC	CSARDLLRTSDNEQFF
many	TRBV3-1	TRBD1	TRBJ2-1	TGTGCCAGCAGCCCTGACAGGGCTGAGCAGTTCTTC	CASSPDRAEQFF
many	TRBV6-5	.	TRBJ2-7	TGTGCCAGCGGCACCTACGAGCAGTACTTC	CASGTYEQYF
.	TRBV5-6	.	TRBJ2-1	TGTGCCAGCAGCTCCGGGCTCCCGGGTAATGAGCAGTTCTTC	CASSSGLPGNEQFF
.	TRBV28	.	TRBJ1-5	.	CASTSGQGRRPQHF
many	TRBV29-1	TRBD1	TRBJ1-1	TGCAGCGCGGGACAGATGAACACTGAAGCTTTCTTT	CSAGQMNTEAFF
few	TRBV25-1	.	TRBJ2-1	TGTGCCAGCATATCTTCACTCAACAATGAGCAGTTCTTC	CASISSLNNEQFF
many	TRBV29-1	TRBD1	TRBJ2-7	TGCAGCGTTGCACGGGACAGGGGGCTGTACGAGCAGTACTTC	CSVARDRGLYEQYF
few	TRBV5-6	.	TRBJ1-5	TGTGCCAGCAGCTTGTTCAGGGAAACCAATCAGCCCCAGCATTTT	CASSLFRETNQPQHF
few	TRBV29-1	TRBD2	TRBJ2-5	TGCAGCGTTGAGGCGGGGGGGCCGCAGACCCAGTACTTC	CSVEAGGPQTQYF
.	TRBV5-1	.	TRBJ2-1	TGCGCCAGCAGCCCACCCCTGGGAGATACCTCCTACAATGAGCAGTTCTTC	CASSPPLGDTSYNEQFF
.	TRBV28	TRBD2	TRBJ2-1	TGTGCCAGCAGTTTATTTAGACTAGCGGGAGGCGTGAATGAGCAGTTCTTC	CASSLFRLAGGVNEQFF
few	TRBV4-1	.	TRBJ2-3	TGCGCCAGCAGCCAAGAAAGGGTTTTAGGCACAGATACGCAGTATTTT	CASSQERVLGTDTQYF
few	TRBV20-1	TRBD1	TRBJ1-2	TGCAGTGCTAGATCCCTTACATCCGGGACAGGGGGCGGTGGCTACACCTTC	CSARSLTSGTGGGGYTF
many	TRBV29-1	TRBD2	TRBJ2-7	TGCAGCTTCTGGTACTCGGGCGGGAGCTCCTACGAGCAGTACTTC	CSFWYSGGSSYEQYF
many	TRBV11-2	TRBD1	TRBJ1-1	TGTGCCAGCAGCCATAGACAGGGGGTCGGGAACACTGAAGCTTTCTTT	CASSHRQGVGNTEAFF
.	TRBV18	TRBD2	TRBJ2-3	TGTGCCAGCTCACCACGGCTAGCGGGAGCCACCCGTTCCACAGATACGCAGTATTTT	CASSPRLAGATRSTDTQYF
many	TRBV6-1	.	TRBJ2-3	TGTGCCAGCAGACTATCCAGGGCGCAGGGCACAGATACGCAGTATTTT	CASRLSRAQGTDTQYF
.	TRBV12-3/TRBV12-4	.	TRBJ1-5	TGTGCCAGCAGTCCTCTTCCAAGGGACAGCAATCAGCCCCAGCATTTT	CASSPLPRDSNQPQHF
.	TRBV15	.	TRBJ2-3	TGTGCCACCAGCAGAGATAATGGGCCAGATACGCAGTATTTT	CATSRDNGPDTQYF
many	TRBV20-1	.	TRBJ1-6	TGCAGTGCTAGAGTTGGGACTGAAAATTCACCCCTCCACTTT	CSARVGTENSPLHF
few	TRBV12-3/TRBV12-4	.	TRBJ2-5	TGTGCCAGCAGTTTATCTGGAACATTTACGAAAGAGACCCAGTACTTC	CASSLSGTFTKETQYF
few	TRBV15	TRBD1	TRBJ2-1	TGTGCCACCAGCAGAGTCCACGGACAGGGGGGCTACAATGAGCAGTTCTTC	CATSRVHGQGGYNEQFF
many	TRBV6-5	.	TRBJ2-1	TGTGCCAGCAGTTTTACGCGTACCTACAATGAGCAGTTCTTC	CASSFTRTYNEQFF
many	TRBV29-1	.	TRBJ1-2	TGCAGCGTCCCGGGACGGCGACATGGCTACACCTTC	CSVPGRRHGYTF
.	TRBV7-9	.	TRBJ2-3	TGTGCCAGCAGCGCCTTCCCTCTAGGTGACGGGGCAGATACGCAGTATTTT	CASSAFPLGDGADTQYF
.	TRBV13	TRBD2	TRBJ2-7	TGTGCCAGCAGCTCACGGACTAGCGGGAATGACGAGCAGTACTTC	CASSSRTSGNDEQYF
few	TRBV5-1	.	TRBJ1-1	TGCGCCAGCAGCTCGGGAGGGGTGGCTGAAGCTTTCTTT	CASSSGGVAEAFF
few	TRBV11-2	.	TRBJ2-1	TGTGCCAGCAGCTTTGAGGGGACCCACTACAATGAGCAGTTCTTC	CASSFEGTHYNEQFF
.	TRBV5-1	TRBD1	TRBJ2-3	TGCGCCAGCAGCATGGGACAGAATACAGATACGCAGTATTTT	CASSMGQNTDTQYF
.	TRBV29-1	.	TRBJ2-3	TGCAGCGTTCGGGGGACCCTCACAGATACGCAGTATTTT	CSVRGTLTDTQYF
few	TRBV5-1	TRBD1	TRBJ2-6	TGCGCCAGCAGCGAAGCCGGACAGGGAAGCTCTGGGGCCAACGTCCTGACTTTC	CASSEAGQGSSGANVLTF
.	TRBV29-1	TRBD1	TRBJ2-1	TGCAGCGCACCGGACAGGGCCTCCTACAATGAGCAGTTCTTC	CSAPDRASYNEQFF
few	TRBV28	TRBD1	TRBJ2-1	TGTGCCAGCAGTTTGGGACAGACAGGGGCGGATGAGCAGTTCTTC	CASSLGQTGADEQFF
.	TRBV10-3	TRBD1	TRBJ1-2	TGTGCCATCAGTACCTTCGACAGGGGTGAGGGCTACACCTTC	CAISTFDRGEGYTF
few	TRBV7-8	.	TRBJ2-6	TGTGCCAGCAGCTCGGGTCCGTCTGGGGCCAACGTCCTGACTTTC	CASSSGPSGANVLTF
many	TRBV4-2	TRBD1	TRBJ2-5	TGTGCCACCCGGGACAGCCAAGAGACCCAGTACTTC	CATRDSQETQYF
few	TRBV20-1	TRBD1	TRBJ2-3	TGCAGCGCAGGGACAGTCGCAGATACGCAGTATTTT	CSAGTVADTQYF
.	TRBV4-1	.	TRBJ1-1	TGCGCCAGCAGCCAAGATTTTGGCGAGTTGGAAGCTTTCTTT	CASSQDFGELEAFF